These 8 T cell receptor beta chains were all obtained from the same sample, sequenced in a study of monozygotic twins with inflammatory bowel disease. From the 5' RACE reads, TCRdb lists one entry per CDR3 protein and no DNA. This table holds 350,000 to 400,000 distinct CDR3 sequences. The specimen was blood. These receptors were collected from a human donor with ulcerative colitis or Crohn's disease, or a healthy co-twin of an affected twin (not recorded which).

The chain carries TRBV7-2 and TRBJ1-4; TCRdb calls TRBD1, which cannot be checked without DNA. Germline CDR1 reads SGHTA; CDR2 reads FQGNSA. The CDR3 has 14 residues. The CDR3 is CASSRHSGGEKLFF.

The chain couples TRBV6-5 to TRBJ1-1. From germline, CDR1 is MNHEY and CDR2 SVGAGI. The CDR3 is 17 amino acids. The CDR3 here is CASSYSPSGGLNTEAFF.

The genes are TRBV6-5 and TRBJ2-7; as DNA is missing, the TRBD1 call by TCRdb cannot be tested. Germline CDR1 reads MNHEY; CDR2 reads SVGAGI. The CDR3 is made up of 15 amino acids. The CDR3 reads CASSYSGRRSYEQYF.

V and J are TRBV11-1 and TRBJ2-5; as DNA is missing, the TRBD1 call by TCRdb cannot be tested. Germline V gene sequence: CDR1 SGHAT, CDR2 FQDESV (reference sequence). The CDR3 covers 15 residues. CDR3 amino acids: CASSLRDGIQETQYF.

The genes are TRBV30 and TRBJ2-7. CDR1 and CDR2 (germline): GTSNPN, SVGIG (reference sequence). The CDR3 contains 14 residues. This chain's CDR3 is CAWSVDISSYEQYF. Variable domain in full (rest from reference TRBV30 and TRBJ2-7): SQTIHQWPATLVQPVGSPLSLECTVEGTSNPNLYWYRQAAGRGLQLLFYSVGIGQISSEVPQNLSASRPQDRQFILSSKKLLLSDSGFYLCAWSVDISSYEQYFGPGTRLTVT.

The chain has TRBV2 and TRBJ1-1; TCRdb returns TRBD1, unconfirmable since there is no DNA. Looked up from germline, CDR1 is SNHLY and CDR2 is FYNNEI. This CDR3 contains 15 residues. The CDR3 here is CASRDRLGVNTEAFF.

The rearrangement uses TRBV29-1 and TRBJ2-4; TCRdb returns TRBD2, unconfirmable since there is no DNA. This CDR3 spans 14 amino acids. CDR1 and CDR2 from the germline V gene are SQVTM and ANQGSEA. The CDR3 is CSPPATLAKNIQYF.

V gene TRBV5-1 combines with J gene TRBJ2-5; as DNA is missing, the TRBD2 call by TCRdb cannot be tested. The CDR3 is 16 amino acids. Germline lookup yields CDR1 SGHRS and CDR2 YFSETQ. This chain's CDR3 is CASSPLTSGEQETQYF.